This T cell receptor (beta chain) derives from a study of regulatory T cells in long-lasting Graves disease. Turning to the study itself: Newly diagnosed Graves' patients took antithyroid drugs under 3 months.

The study's findings and limits: Persistent patients had a count of shared public clonotypes (around 2,700) that exceeded that of new patients (around 960). Lower TCR diversity characterized persistent Graves' patients relative to newly diagnosed patients.

CDR3-region Arm-PCR and iRepertoire HTBI primers produced the TCR beta libraries. TCRdb redid the calling of the multiplex PCR reads with MiXCR, one entry per CDR3 protein. The sample carries approximately 400,000 distinct CDR3 sequences, 15% to 19% recorded once. This clonotype was picked up a small number of times. Its specificity is unknown. Time point described: newly diagnosed GD, antithyroid drugs for less than 3 months. Following extraction of RNA from PBMCs, that RNA was used to make the TCR library. After removal of 5 bases from V and 3 bases from J, the junction contained 4 bases not matched to a gene. The CDR3 totals 14 residues.

The chain is built from TRBV12-3 or TRBV12-4 and TRBJ1-1, with TRBD1 identical over 9 bases. The TCR sequence derives from a female donor with Graves disease. The material was peripheral blood mononuclear cells (PBMCs), obtained at new diagnosis, from a patient treated with antithyroid drugs. The CDR3 is CASSTRQGDTEAFF. CDR3 nucleotide sequence: TGTGCCAGCAGTACTCGACAGGGGGACACTGAAGCTTTCTTT.